Below, 10 T cell receptor beta chains from the same sample are listed, as sequenced in a study of T-cell memory formation after mild COVID-19. MiXCR, applied by TCRdb to the 5' RACE reads, yields one record per CDR3 protein. Among about 560,000 distinct CDR3 sequences listed, about a fifth were seen once. Sequencing was done on a sample of PBMCs or a T cell subset sorted from them (not recorded which). Every receptor here comes from an adult woman who had mild COVID-19 (a few samples of this study predate the infection). Cell type and time point are not known.

The rearrangement links TRBV12-5 to TRBJ2-7; D gene unclear. V gave up 1 base and J gave up 3 bases, with 1 base separating them. The CDR3 loop spans 11 amino acids. From germline, CDR1 is LGHNT and CDR2 FRNRAP. This CDR3 is CASGLDYEQYF. In DNA form, the CDR3 reads TGTGCTAGTGGTTTGGACTACGAGCAGTACTTC.

Only a few counts were recorded for this clonotype. V and J are TRBV7-9 and TRBJ2-5; D is possibly TRBD1 (6 bases). V gave up 1 base and J gave up 4 bases, with 7 bases separating them. The CDR3 contains 13 residues. Germline V CDR1 and CDR2: SEHNR, FQNEAQ (reference sequence). The CDR3 spells CASSLGTAETQYF. DNA of the CDR3: TGTGCCAGCAGCTTAGGGACAGCAGAGACCCAGTACTTC.

V usage is TRBV30 and J usage is TRBJ2-6; the match to TRBD1 covers 9 bases. V trimming: 4 bases; J trimming: 1 base; junction bases outside the gene matches: 8. Per the germline V gene, CDR1 is GTSNPN and CDR2 is SVGIG (reference sequence). The CDR3 is made up of 17 amino acids. CDR3 nucleotides: TGTGCCTGGAACGGACAGGGGCTAGGTTCTGGGGCCAACGTCCTGACTTTC. Translated: CAWNGQGLGSGANVLTF. Full variable domain (missing parts from reference TRBV30 and TRBJ2-6): SQTIHQWPATLVQPVGSPLSLECTVEGTSNPNLYWYRQAAGRGLQLLFYSVGIGQISSEVPQNLSASRPQDRQFILSSKKLLLSDSGFYLCAWNGQGLGSGANVLTFGAGSRLTVL.

There are a few counts of this clonotype. J is TRBJ2-3 and V is TRBV6-2 or TRBV6-3; D not resolved. This CDR3 is 12 amino acids long. The V gene lost 6 bases and the J gene lost 3 bases, with 7 bases spanning the gap. Germline lookup yields CDR1 MNHEY and CDR2 SVGEGT. The CDR3 DNA reads as TGTGCCAGCAGGCCTGCTACAGATACGCAGTATTTT. It translates to CASRPATDTQYF.

The V call is TRBV4-3, the J call TRBJ2-7; no clear D gene. V lost 0 bases and J lost 0, with 12 bases in between. The V gene's germline CDR1 is LGHNA and CDR2 YSLEER. The CDR3 extends over 16 amino acids. The CDR3 sequence: CASSQDRRPNSYEQYF. CDR3 DNA sequence: TGCGCCAGCAGCCAAGATCGACGGCCCAACTCCTACGAGCAGTACTTC.

V gene TRBV7-9 combines with J gene TRBJ2-5; tentatively, D is TRBD2 (6 bases). The ends were cut back, 4 bases at V and 4 bases at J, with 19 bases in the middle. Germline-derived CDR1 and CDR2 are SEHNR and FQNEAQ (reference sequence). The CDR3 consists of 16 residues. The CDR3 loop reads CASSSTMAGFRETQYF. The CDR3 region has the DNA TGTGCCAGCAGCTCGACAATGGCGGGATTCAGAGAGACCCAGTACTTC.

V gene TRBV29-1 combines with J gene TRBJ1-1, with 8 positions matching TRBD1. V shed 8 bases and J 1 base; nucleotides not matched to a gene: 6. This CDR3 is built from 13 residues. The germline gives CDR1 SQVTM, CDR2 ANQGSEA. CDR3 DNA: TGCAGCACAGGACAGGGTTCGAACACTGAAGCTTTCTTT. Its translation: CSTGQGSNTEAFF.

There are a few counts of this clonotype. The chain has TRBV20-1 and TRBJ1-2; possibly TRBD1 for D (5 bases). V was shortened by 0 bases and J by 0 bases, with 8 bases between the two germline ends. The V gene's germline CDR1 is DFQATT and CDR2 SNEGSKA (reference sequence). The CDR3 spans 14 residues. In DNA, the CDR3 is TGCAGTGCTAGAGATGTGGACACTAACTATGGCTACACCTTC. Its protein is CSARDVDTNYGYTF.

In its sample, this clonotype was seen many times. The chain is built from TRBV20-1 and TRBJ2-2, with D unclear. Germline V gene data show CDR1 as DFQATT and CDR2 as SNEGSKA (reference sequence). The CDR3 loop spans 13 amino acids. V was pared by 3 bases and J by 5 bases, with 10 bases between. The chain's CDR3 is CSASSAGTGELFF. As DNA, the CDR3 is TGCAGTGCTAGTAGTGCTGGGACCGGGGAGCTGTTTTTT.

This clonotype was seen many times. The chain recombines TRBV12-3 or TRBV12-4 with TRBJ2-1, with 10 bases aligning to TRBD2. The V segment lost 2 bases and the J segment 10 bases; nucleotides outside the gene matches: 2. The CDR3 consists of 13 residues. CDR3 DNA: TGTGCCAGCAGTTTAACTAGCGGGGCGGAGCAGTTCTTC. Its protein is CASSLTSGAEQFF.